Following are 32 T cell receptor beta chains from one sample sequenced in a study of shared clonotypes between healthy human individuals. Using immunoSEQ multiplex PCR, the repertoire was profiled, and TCRdb retains in-frame clones only, with some absent. The sample shows about 2,500,000 clones, just over 90% of them seen only once. Sequenced input: naive CD4+ T cells sorted from blood. Subset meaning: CD45RA+ positively selected. These receptors originate from a man between 18 and 35 years old in good health.

The chain has TRBV5-1 and TRBJ2-5, with TRBD2 as a possible D gene (5 bases). The CDR3 spans 15 residues. Germline-derived CDR1 and CDR2 are SGHRS and YFSETQ. Trimming pared 7 bases from V and 0 bases from J, leaving 16 bases between. For the CDR3, the DNA is TGCGCCAGCCGGCCCGGGGTAAAGAACCAAGAGACCCAGTACTTC. Encoded protein: CASRPGVKNQETQYF.

This clone came up once. Here the CDR3 DNA reads TGCGCCAGCAGCTCCGGGACAGGGATAAAGACAGATACGCAGTATTTT. It yields the protein CASSSGTGIKTDTQYF. The chain couples TRBV5-1 to TRBJ2-3; 9 bases line up with TRBD1. V lost 3 bases and J lost 3; bases outside the gene matches: 8. CDR1 is SGHRS, CDR2 YFSETQ, per germline. The CDR3 length is 16 residues.

The chain combines TRBV6-5 with TRBJ2-3; no clear D gene. CDR3 length equals 11 residues. CDR1 is MNHEY and CDR2 is SVGAGI in the germline V gene. Between the trimmed V and J ends, which lost 5 bases and 11 bases, there was a span of 11 bases. CDR3 DNA: TGTGCCAGCAGTGGTGGGATTTTGCAGTATTTT. Translation gives CASSGGILQYF.

The V gene is TRBV6-5, the J gene TRBJ1-2; TRBD1 matches at 7 bases. The germline V gene has CDR1 MNHEY and CDR2 SVGAGI. The CDR3 spans 14 residues. With V trimmed by 2 bases and J by 8 bases, 8 bases remained unmatched. This CDR3 is CASSYHDRAGGYTF. CDR3 coding DNA: TGTGCCAGCAGTTACCACGACAGGGCGGGCGGCTACACCTTC.

The chain recombines TRBV7-8 with TRBJ2-1; 7 nucleotides align to TRBD2. The ends lost 1 base at V and 0 bases at J; junction bases unmatched: 3. Germline lookup yields CDR1 SGHVS and CDR2 FQNEAQ. CDR3 length: 16 amino acids. DNA for the CDR3: TGTGCCAGCAGCTTAGGCGGGGGTTTCTCCTACAATGAGCAGTTCTTC. Protein product: CASSLGGGFSYNEQFF. Drawing the rest from reference TRBV7-8 and TRBJ2-1, the complete variable domain is GAGVSQSPRYKVAKRGQDVALRCDPISGHVSLFWYQQALGQGPEFLTYFQNEAQLDKSGLPSDRFFAERPEGSVSTLKIQRTQQEDSAVYLCASSLGGGFSYNEQFFGPGTRLTVL.

This clone has just one count. The same CDR3 arises from other DNA sequences in this sample as well. The chain uses TRBV7-2 and TRBJ2-1, with 8 bases matching TRBD1. J gave up 0 bases and V 5 bases, and 3 bases lay outside the gene matches. The CDR3 consists of 15 residues. Per germline, CDR1 SGHTA and CDR2 FQGNSA. CDR3 protein: CASSRTGGSYNEQFF. The CDR3 nucleotides read TGTGCCAGCAGCCGTACAGGGGGCTCCTACAATGAGCAGTTCTTC.

CDR3 protein: CASSFDRADEQFF. CDR3 sequence (DNA): TGCGCCAGCAGCTTTGACAGGGCCGATGAGCAGTTCTTC. This chain links TRBV5-1 with TRBJ2-1; 7 nucleotides agree with TRBD1. The CDR3 runs to 13 residues. Germline V gene sequence: CDR1 SGHRS, CDR2 YFSETQ. The J segment lost 8 bases and the V segment lost 2 bases, leaving 4 bases of the junction unmatched.

The chain has TRBV6-1 and TRBJ2-7, with D unresolved. Germline CDR1 and CDR2: MNHNS and SASEGT. This CDR3 is 14 amino acids long. V was shortened by 0 bases and J by 3 bases, with 9 bases between the two germline ends. The CDR3 bases are TGTGCCAGCAGTGAAGCGAGTAAGGGCTACGAGCAGTACTTC. Its protein is CASSEASKGYEQYF.

J is TRBJ2-7 and V is TRBV19, with TRBD1 matching 9 bases. Germline loops: CDR1 LNHDA, CDR2 SQIVND (reference sequence). The V segment lost 3 bases and the J segment 3 bases; nucleotides outside the gene matches: 6. CDR3 length equals 15 residues. As DNA, the CDR3 is TGTGCCAGTAGTATTAGGACAGGGGAAATCTACGAGCAGTACTTC. Protein product: CASSIRTGEIYEQYF.

The chain has TRBV6-1 and TRBJ2-3, with a weak D call TRBD1 (5 bases). The CDR3 contains 15 residues. Germline CDR1 MNHNS, CDR2 SASEGT. V was shortened by 6 bases and J by 0 bases, with 13 bases between the two germline ends. CDR3 amino acids: CASRGSWGSTDTQYF. The CDR3, as DNA: TGTGCCAGCAGAGGATCGTGGGGCAGCACAGATACGCAGTATTTT.

The V gene is TRBV5-6, the J gene TRBJ2-1, with D unclear. V was trimmed by 1 base and J by 9 bases, leaving 14 bases between them. CDR3 length equals 14 residues. Germline V gives CDR1 SGHDT, CDR2 YYEEEE. CDR3 sequence (DNA): TGTGCCAGCAGCTTGATCGGCCATACGGGTGAGCAGTTCTTC. Protein sequence: CASSLIGHTGEQFF.

The rearrangement links TRBV6-6 to TRBJ2-3, with D perhaps TRBD2 (6 bases). The CDR3 runs to 15 residues. V was clipped by 2 bases and J by 0 bases, with 9 bases between them. Germline-derived CDR1 and CDR2 are MNHNY and SVGAGI (reference sequence). CDR3 sequence (DNA): TGTGCCAGCAGTTACCCGGGGACTAGCACAGATACGCAGTATTTT. As protein: CASSYPGTSTDTQYF.

V and J are TRBV5-1 and TRBJ1-4; the match to TRBD1 covers 12 bases. The ends lost 7 bases at V and 2 bases at J; junction bases unmatched: 6. Germline V gene data show CDR1 as SGHRS and CDR2 as YFSETQ. CDR3 size: 16 residues. The CDR3 sequence: CASGTGGVMTNEKLFF. DNA for the CDR3: TGCGCCAGCGGGACAGGGGGCGTTATGACTAATGAAAAACTGTTTTTT.

V and J are TRBV16 and TRBJ2-7; maybe TRBD2 (5 bases). Germline loops: CDR1 KGHSY, CDR2 FQNENV. Trimming removed 4 bases from V and 0 bases from J, with 10 bases in between. This CDR3 has 14 residues. CDR3 nucleotides: TGTGCCAGCAGCCTAAGGAGGATCTCCTACGAGCAGTACTTC. This sequence encodes CASSLRRISYEQYF.

This clone showed up just once. The chain joins TRBV18 to TRBJ1-1, with unresolved D. Per the germline V gene, CDR1 is KGHSH and CDR2 is LQKENI. V gave up 2 bases and J gave up 11 bases, with 15 bases separating them. The CDR3 is 13 residues long. CDR3 in amino acids: CASSPGLQDVAFF. CDR3 DNA sequence: TGTGCCAGCTCACCAGGGCTCCAGGATGTGGCTTTCTTT.

The chain recombines TRBV6-5 with TRBJ2-7, with a possible D match to TRBD1 (6 bases). The CDR3 is made up of 15 amino acids. V shed 4 bases and J shed 2 bases, with 15 bases lying between them. Per the germline V gene, CDR1 is MNHEY and CDR2 is SVGAGI. The CDR3, as DNA: TGTGCCAGCAGTTCCCCGAGCACAGGGACCTACGAGCAGTACTTC. Translated, it gives CASSSPSTGTYEQYF.

The chain carries TRBV7-2 and TRBJ2-3, with D possibly being TRBD1 or TRBD2 (6 bases each). The CDR3 is 15 residues long. Germline loops: CDR1 SGHTA, CDR2 FQGNSA. Trimming stripped 1 base from V and 8 bases from J, with 16 bases between. CDR3 residues: CASSLEGGTGATQYF. The CDR3, as DNA: TGTGCCAGCAGCTTAGAGGGGGGTACAGGTGCTACGCAGTATTTT.

There are a few counts of this clone. Other DNA sequences within the sample encode an identical CDR3. This rearrangement joins TRBV6-5 to TRBJ1-6; 7 bases are a match to TRBD1. The V gene end was trimmed by 6 bases and the J gene end by 6 bases; junction bases not matched to a gene: 5. The V gene's germline CDR1 is MNHEY and CDR2 SVGAGI. The CDR3 is made up of 14 amino acids. This CDR3 reads CASSSGTANSPLHF. In DNA, the CDR3 is TGTGCCAGCAGCAGCGGGACAGCTAATTCACCCCTCCACTTT.

About this clone: Other DNA sequences from this sample encode an identical CDR3 as well. This chain connects TRBV5-1 to TRBJ1-2, with 8 bases lining up with TRBD1. This CDR3 comprises 14 residues. Losses at the gene ends were 4 bases for V and 2 bases for J; bases not matched to a gene: 4. Per germline, CDR1 SGHRS and CDR2 YFSETQ. The CDR3 sequence is CASSTDRGNYGYTF. In nucleotides, the CDR3 is TGCGCCAGCAGCACAGACAGGGGAAACTATGGCTACACCTTC.

The chain couples TRBV19 to TRBJ1-3; no clear D. The CDR3 has 13 amino acids. Trimming stripped 10 bases from V and 3 bases from J, with 13 bases between. Germline V gene sequence: CDR1 LNHDA, CDR2 SQIVND (reference sequence). CDR3 sequence reads: CATQPAYGNTIYF. CDR3 in DNA: TGTGCCACCCAGCCGGCGTATGGAAACACCATATATTTT.

The chain employs TRBV11-2 and TRBJ1-3; unclear D gene. The CDR3 totals 16 residues. CDR1 is SGHAT, CDR2 FQNNGV, per germline. V lost 5 bases to trimming and J lost 0 bases, with 14 bases between them. The CDR3 nucleotides are TGTGCCAGCAGCCAAGGGCAGCTCAGCTCTGGAAACACCATATATTTT. It specifies CASSQGQLSSGNTIYF.

The chain has TRBV30 and TRBJ2-5; D not resolved. The DNA matches TRBJ2-7 better at its end, which makes the J call doubtful. This CDR3 region has 13 residues. Germline loops: CDR1 GTSNPN, CDR2 SVGIG (reference sequence). CDR3 nucleotide sequence: TGTGCCTGGAGTGCGTCATTGCTCTACGAGCAGTACTTC. Amino acids: CAWSASLLYEQYF.

The J gene is TRBJ2-3, the V gene TRBV30, with 9 bases identical to TRBD2. V trimming: 4 bases; J trimming: 4 bases; junction bases outside the gene matches: 3. This CDR3 is 13 amino acids long. Germline V gives CDR1 GTSNPN, CDR2 SVGIG (reference sequence). DNA of the CDR3: TGTGCCTGGATGGGCGGGAGGGCAGATACGCAGTATTTT. This sequence encodes CAWMGGRADTQYF.

This clone was detected a few times. V usage is TRBV9 and J usage is TRBJ1-5, with 7 positions matching TRBD1. The CDR3 sequence is 14 residues long. Germline lookup yields CDR1 SGDLS and CDR2 YYNGEE. Germline trimming cut 0 bases from V and 8 bases from J; bases unmatched to any gene: 5. For the CDR3, the DNA is TGTGCCAGCAGCGTAGGAGGGGGCGTGGAGCCCCAGCATTTT. As protein: CASSVGGGVEPQHF. Drawing the rest from reference TRBV9 and TRBJ1-5, the complete variable domain is DSGVTQTPKHLITATGQRVTLRCSPRSGDLSVYWYQQSLDQGLQFLIQYYNGEERAKGNILERFSAQQFPDLHSELNLSSLELGDSALYFCASSVGGGVEPQHFGDGTRLSIL.

The V call is TRBV10-1, the J call TRBJ2-2; the match to TRBD2 covers 9 bases. Trimming cost V 6 bases and J 1 base; bases outside gene matches: 3. Per germline, CDR1 WNHNN and CDR2 SYGVQD (reference sequence). CDR3 length: 15 amino acids. CDR3 DNA sequence: TGCGCCAGCAGCGATAGCGGGGGGAACACCGGGGAGCTGTTTTTT. Translated: CASSDSGGNTGELFF.

As concerns this clone: Other DNA sequences in the same sample also yield this CDR3. The chain joins TRBV2 to TRBJ2-3; D is ambiguous. Per germline, CDR1 SNHLY and CDR2 FYNNEI. The CDR3 sequence is 11 residues long. Trimming took 3 bases from V and 6 from J, leaving 4 bases between them. The CDR3 spells CASSETDTQYF. In nucleotides, the CDR3 is TGTGCCAGCAGTGAGACGGATACGCAGTATTTT.

The rearrangement links TRBV10-3 to TRBJ2-3; no reliable D call. There are 12 residues in the CDR3. Germline CDR1 and CDR2: ENHRY and SYGVKD. Trimming took off 7 bases at V and 2 bases at J, with 7 bases between the two ends. CDR3 sequence: CAINTNTDTQYF. The CDR3 region has the DNA TGTGCCATCAATACTAACACAGATACGCAGTATTTT.

This clone was detected only once. The CDR3 DNA follows: TGTGCCAGTAGTATAGATAGGGGAAGGGTCCAGACCCAGTACTTC. It yields the protein CASSIDRGRVQTQYF. The V call is TRBV19, the J call TRBJ2-5; possibly TRBD1 for D (5 bases). Germline lookup yields CDR1 LNHDA and CDR2 SQIVND (reference sequence). Deletions cut 0 bases from V and 6 bases from J, with 14 bases between. The CDR3 sequence is 15 residues long.

The V gene is TRBV11-2, the J gene TRBJ1-6, with D perhaps matching TRBD1 (6 bases). The V gene's germline CDR1 is SGHAT and CDR2 FQNNGV. V was pared by 1 base and J by 8 bases, with 15 bases between. The CDR3 consists of 16 residues. CDR3 sequence reads: CASSLVWIRTDSPLHF. CDR3 bases: TGTGCCAGCAGCTTAGTTTGGATAAGGACAGATTCACCCCTCCACTTT.

In regard to this clone: One end of the junction does not line up with germline, which may come from a read error. The CDR3 nucleotides read TGCGCCAGCAGCCAAGTTGGGGGGAGGGAAGAGACCCAGTACTTC. Amino acids: CASSQVGGREETQYF. The chain has TRBV7-2 and TRBJ2-5; 7 nucleotides line up with TRBD2. In germline, CDR1 is SGHTA, CDR2 FQGNSA. The CDR3 extends over 15 amino acids.

The chain combines TRBV4-1 with TRBJ1-6; possibly TRBD1 for D (6 bases). Looked up from germline, CDR1 is MGHRA and CDR2 is YSYEKL. Trimming stripped 2 bases from V and 5 bases from J, with 19 bases between. CDR3 size: 18 residues. In nucleotides, the CDR3 is TGCGCCAGCAGCCAATCCCCGGGTAGGGGGAATGATAATTCACCCCTCCACTTT. It is translated as CASSQSPGRGNDNSPLHF.

V is TRBV5-1 and J is TRBJ2-2; 7 bases match TRBD1. CDR3 length: 17 amino acids. CDR1 is SGHRS, CDR2 YFSETQ, per germline. The V gene end was trimmed by 3 bases and the J gene end by 0 bases; junction bases not matched to a gene: 8. The CDR3 DNA sequence: TGCGCCAGCAGCTCGCCGGGACAGAGGACGAACACCGGGGAGCTGTTTTTT. Translating it yields CASSSPGQRTNTGELFF. The full variable domain, rest sourced from reference TRBV5-1 and TRBJ2-2, is KAGVTQTPRYLIKTRGQQVTLSCSPISGHRSVSWYQQTPGQGLQFLFEYFSETQRNKGNFPGRFSGRQFSNSRSEMNVSTLELGDSALYLCASSSPGQRTNTGELFFGEGSRLTVL.